The text below deals with one T cell receptor beta chain. The specificity of this receptor is unknown. No per-base quality is available; no much larger clone lies one base away. This record comes from a study of Ad26.COV2.S vaccination and SARS-CoV-2 variants (dated by TCRdb to the early 2020s). Regarding the study in general: Donors in the vaccine arm were drawn from COV1001, a multicentre, randomized, double-blind, placebo-controlled phase I-IIa trial testing Ad26.COV2.S in healthy adults. Dosing of Ad26.COV2.S was intramuscular, at either 5x10^10 or 1x10^11 viral particles, delivered as one shot or as two shots spaced 56 days apart. TCRbeta repertoire sequencing served as the tool for gauging how specific and how broad the SARS-CoV-2-reactive T cell receptors were following Ad26.COV2.S vaccination. The TCR-sequenced set comprised around 32 samples: around 20 Ad26.COV2.S vaccine recipients, 5 placebo recipients and 8 SARS-CoV-2 convalescent individuals. Trial participants were randomized into five groups of five, in which low-dose or high-dose Ad26.COV2.S was given once or twice, or placebo was given on both occasions. Throughout the experiments and outcome assessment, investigators stayed blinded to trial group allocation.

In the germline V gene, CDR1 corresponds to MDHEN and CDR2 to SYDVKM. Its CDR3 holds 16 amino acids, cysteine through phenylalanine. The retained sequence is limited to the CDR3, 48 bases, with the frame set at the first base. The V end gives up 5 bases and the J end 3 bases, leaving 6 bases in the junction not matched to a gene. The paper's findings and limits, for the study overall: Comparable non-spike TCR breadth was observed between vaccine and placebo recipients, consistent with only spike being contained in the vaccine. The study was not powered to compare responses between vaccine doses or regimens. The authors noted that the TCR breadth and depth analyses may have underestimated total T cell responses. Compared with placebo recipients, Ad26.COV2.S recipients showed higher spike-specific TCR breadth (P = 0.0014). After vaccination, spike-specific CD8+ and CD4+ T cell responses were reported to show substantial breadth.

The immunoSEQ Assay was used to sequence TCRbeta CDR3 regions. After extraction, genomic DNA underwent amplification by bias-controlled multiplex PCR, followed by high-throughput sequencing. On the study's bioinformatics: Collapsing and filtering of sequences were performed to quantify the absolute abundance of each unique TCRbeta CDR3 region. Usable DNA was measured by amplifying reference genes present in all nucleated cells, and TCRbeta template counts were normalized to that usable DNA to estimate T cell fraction. Repertoire TCRs were annotated as SARS-CoV-2-specific by exact matching of V gene, CDR3 amino acid sequence and J gene to a known reactive TCR set. The reference SARS-CoV-2 TCR set came from MIRA and was filtered for enrichment in COVID-19-positive ImmuneCODE repertoires, removing public or cross-reactive TCRs. Drawing on the MIRA antigens, annotated TCRs were analysed further at the level of specific ORF or position within ORF. Depth was the summed frequency of annotated unique rearrangements, while breadth was defined as annotated unique rearrangements over total unique productive rearrangements. TCR breadth was compared between groups using two-sided Wilcoxon rank-sum tests. TCRdb mirrors the immuneACCESS table, restricted to in-frame sequences. Some clones are absent from its copies; in checked studies, under half trace to an unresolved V gene, and the reason for the others is unknown. Clonal size and the V and J genes are those of that table, whereas D and trimming came from the DNA. This sample is represented by more than 300,000 clones; about 89% of them were singletons. Approximately 5% of the sample comes from the top ten.

In light of the paper, this sample's treatment or condition label describes: roughly 18 received Ad26.COV2.S at low or high dose, single or two shots; roughly 5 received placebo; per-sample allocation not given. For vaccine and placebo recipients, repertoires were sequenced using samples collected on day 63 after the first injection. Between 29 July and 7 August 2020, Cohort 1b enrolled some 25 adults aged 18-55 years at one site in Boston, USA. Ad26.COV2.S consisted of a replication-incompetent adenovirus type 26 vector by which a prefusion-stabilized SARS-CoV-2 spike protein from the original Wuhan strain was expressed.

The sample here was peripheral blood, taken in a trial of Ad26.COV2.S vaccine versus placebo. The V and J segments used are TRBV28 and TRBJ2-1; TRBD1 fits 11 bases in the junction. This receptor was obtained from a person between 18 and 65 years old who received the Ad26.COV2.S COVID-19 vaccine or a placebo. The CDR3 loop reads CASSPVDRGLYNEQFF. The DNA sequence is as follows: TGTGCCAGCAGTCCCGTGGACAGGGGGCTCTACAATGAGCAGTTCTTC. The full variable domain, with segments outside the CDR3 supplied by the reference TRBV28 and TRBJ2-1 proteins, appears as DVKVTQSSRYLVKRTGEKVFLECVQDMDHENMFWYRQDPGLGLRLIYFSYDVKMKEKGDIPEGYSVSREKKERFSLILESASTNQTSMYLCASSPVDRGLYNEQFFGPGTRLTVL.